This TCR beta chain was sequenced for a study of control samples from healthy donors and cancer patients. Profiled with immunoSEQ multiplex PCR; TCRdb holds only in-frame clones, not every one. The table lists tens of thousands of clones, about nine tenths of them singletons. The origin of this receptor is an older woman in good health. Sequenced input: blood.

The CDR3 reads CATSVAGYEQYF. The CDR3 region has the DNA TGTGCCACCAGCGTGGCAGGCTACGAGCAGTACTTC. V is TRBV15 and J is TRBJ2-7; D not certain. This CDR3 comprises 12 residues. V gave up 5 bases and J gave up 3 bases, with 8 bases separating them. Looked up from germline, CDR1 is LNHNV and CDR2 is YYDKDF (reference sequence).